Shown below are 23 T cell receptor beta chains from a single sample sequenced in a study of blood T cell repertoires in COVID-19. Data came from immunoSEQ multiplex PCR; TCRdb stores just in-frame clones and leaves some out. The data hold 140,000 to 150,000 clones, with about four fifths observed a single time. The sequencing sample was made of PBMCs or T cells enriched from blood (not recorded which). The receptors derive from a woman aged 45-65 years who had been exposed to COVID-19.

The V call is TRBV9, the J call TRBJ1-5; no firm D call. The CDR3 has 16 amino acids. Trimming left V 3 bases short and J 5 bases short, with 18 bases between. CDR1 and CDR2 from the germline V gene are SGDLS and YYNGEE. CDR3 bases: TGTGCCAGCAGCGGCCCCATCTCTCGGGGTGATCAGCCCCAGCATTTT. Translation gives CASSGPISRGDQPQHF.

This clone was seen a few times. The CDR3 protein is CASSQAYRDTNSPLHF. The CDR3 nucleotides are TGCGCCAGCAGCCAAGCTTATCGGGACACTAATTCACCCCTCCACTTT. The rearrangement links TRBV4-3 to TRBJ1-6, with D tentatively TRBD1 (6 bases). The germline V gene encodes CDR1 LGHNA and CDR2 YSLEER. With 1 base removed from V and 6 bases from J, the gap between germline ends came to 13 bases. The CDR3 is 16 amino acids.

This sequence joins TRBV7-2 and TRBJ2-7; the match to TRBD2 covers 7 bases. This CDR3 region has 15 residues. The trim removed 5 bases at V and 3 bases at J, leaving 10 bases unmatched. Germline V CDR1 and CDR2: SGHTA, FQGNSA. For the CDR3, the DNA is TGTGCCAGCAGCGGGTCGACTAGCCGATACTACGAGCAGTACTTC. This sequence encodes CASSGSTSRYYEQYF.

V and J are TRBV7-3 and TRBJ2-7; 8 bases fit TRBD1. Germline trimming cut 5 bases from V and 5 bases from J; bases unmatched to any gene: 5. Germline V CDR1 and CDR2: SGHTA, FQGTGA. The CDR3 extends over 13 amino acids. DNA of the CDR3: TGTGCCAGCAGCAGGGACAGGACCCACGAGCAGTACTTC. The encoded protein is CASSRDRTHEQYF.

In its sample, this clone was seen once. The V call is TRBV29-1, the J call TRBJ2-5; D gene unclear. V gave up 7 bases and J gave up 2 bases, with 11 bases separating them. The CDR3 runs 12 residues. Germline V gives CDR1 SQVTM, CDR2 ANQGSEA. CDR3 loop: CSARSGQETQYF. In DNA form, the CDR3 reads TGCAGCGCGCGATCGGGTCAAGAGACCCAGTACTTC.

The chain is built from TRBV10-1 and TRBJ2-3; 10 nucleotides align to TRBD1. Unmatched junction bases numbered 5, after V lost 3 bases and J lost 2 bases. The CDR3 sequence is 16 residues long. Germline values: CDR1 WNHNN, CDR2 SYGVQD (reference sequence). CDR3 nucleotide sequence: TGCGCCAGCAGTGAACAGGGACAGGGGTTCACAGATACGCAGTATTTT. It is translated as CASSEQGQGFTDTQYF.

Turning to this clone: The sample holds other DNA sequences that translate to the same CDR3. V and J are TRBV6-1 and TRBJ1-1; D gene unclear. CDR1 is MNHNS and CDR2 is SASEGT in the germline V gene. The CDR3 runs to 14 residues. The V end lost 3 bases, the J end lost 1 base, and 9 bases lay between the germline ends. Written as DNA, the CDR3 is TGTGCCAGCAGTGAGAGGGCGGGGAACACTGAAGCTTTCTTT. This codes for CASSERAGNTEAFF.

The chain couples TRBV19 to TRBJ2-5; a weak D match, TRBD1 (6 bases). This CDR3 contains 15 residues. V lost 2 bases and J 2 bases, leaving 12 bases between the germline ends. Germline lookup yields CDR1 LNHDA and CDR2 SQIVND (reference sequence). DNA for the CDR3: TGTGCCAGTAGTATATGGGAGACAGGACAAGAGACCCAGTACTTC. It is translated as CASSIWETGQETQYF.

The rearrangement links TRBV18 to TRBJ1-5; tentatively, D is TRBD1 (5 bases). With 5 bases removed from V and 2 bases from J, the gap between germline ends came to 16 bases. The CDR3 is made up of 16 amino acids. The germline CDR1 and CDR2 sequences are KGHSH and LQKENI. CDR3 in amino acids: CASSETGSRGNQPQHF. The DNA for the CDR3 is TGTGCCAGCTCAGAAACAGGCTCACGAGGCAATCAGCCCCAGCATTTT.

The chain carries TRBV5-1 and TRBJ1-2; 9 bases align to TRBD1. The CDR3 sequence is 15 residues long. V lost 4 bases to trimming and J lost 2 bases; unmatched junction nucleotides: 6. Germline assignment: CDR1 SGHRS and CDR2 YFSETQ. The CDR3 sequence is CASSPGQGKNYGYTF. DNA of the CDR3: TGCGCCAGCAGCCCCGGACAGGGGAAGAACTATGGCTACACCTTC. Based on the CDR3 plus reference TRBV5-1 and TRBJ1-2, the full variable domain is KAGVTQTPRYLIKTRGQQVTLSCSPISGHRSVSWYQQTPGQGLQFLFEYFSETQRNKGNFPGRFSGRQFSNSRSEMNVSTLELGDSALYLCASSPGQGKNYGYTFGSGTRLTVV.

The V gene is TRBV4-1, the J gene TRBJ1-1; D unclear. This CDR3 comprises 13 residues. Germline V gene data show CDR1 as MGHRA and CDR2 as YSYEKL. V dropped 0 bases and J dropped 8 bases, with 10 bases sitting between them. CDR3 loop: CASSQEHGREAFF. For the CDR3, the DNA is TGCGCCAGCAGCCAAGAGCACGGGAGGGAAGCTTTCTTT.

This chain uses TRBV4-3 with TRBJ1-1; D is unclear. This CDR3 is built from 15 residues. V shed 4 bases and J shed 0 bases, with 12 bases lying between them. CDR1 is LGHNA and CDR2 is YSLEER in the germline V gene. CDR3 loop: CASSLDGVLNTEAFF. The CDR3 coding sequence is TGCGCCAGCAGCCTCGACGGGGTTCTGAACACTGAAGCTTTCTTT.

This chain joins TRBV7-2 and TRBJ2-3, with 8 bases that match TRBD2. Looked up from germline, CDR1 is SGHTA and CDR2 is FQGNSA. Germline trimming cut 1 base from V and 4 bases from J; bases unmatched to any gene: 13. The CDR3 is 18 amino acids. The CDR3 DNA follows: TGTGCCAGCAGCTTAGTTCGGGCGGGAGGAGTGGGGCCAGATACGCAGTATTTT. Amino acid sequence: CASSLVRAGGVGPDTQYF.

The chain's CDR3 is CASSPHTGATGELFF. CDR3 sequence (DNA): TGCGCCAGCAGCCCACATACAGGGGCTACCGGGGAGCTGTTTTTT. The chain combines TRBV5-1 with TRBJ2-2; 7 bases map to TRBD1. The CDR3 length is 15 residues. Germline values: CDR1 SGHRS, CDR2 YFSETQ. The J segment lost 5 bases and the V segment lost 4 bases, leaving 8 bases of the junction unmatched.

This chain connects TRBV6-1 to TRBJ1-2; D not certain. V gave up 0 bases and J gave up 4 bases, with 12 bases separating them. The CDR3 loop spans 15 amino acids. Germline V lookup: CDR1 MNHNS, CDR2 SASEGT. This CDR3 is CASSEAAVSSYGYTF. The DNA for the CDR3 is TGTGCCAGCAGTGAAGCGGCCGTCTCGTCCTATGGCTACACCTTC.

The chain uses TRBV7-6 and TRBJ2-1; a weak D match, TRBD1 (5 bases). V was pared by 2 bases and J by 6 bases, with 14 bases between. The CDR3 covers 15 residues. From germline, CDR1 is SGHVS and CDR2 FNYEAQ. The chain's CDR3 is CASSLRQGIVNEQFF. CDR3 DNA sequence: TGTGCCAGCAGCTTACGGCAGGGTATAGTCAATGAGCAGTTCTTC. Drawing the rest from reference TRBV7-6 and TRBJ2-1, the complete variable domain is GAGVSQSPRYKVTKRGQDVALRCDPISGHVSLYWYRQALGQGPEFLTYFNYEAQQDKSGLPNDRFSAERPEGSISTLTIQRTEQRDSAMYRCASSLRQGIVNEQFFGPGTRLTVL.

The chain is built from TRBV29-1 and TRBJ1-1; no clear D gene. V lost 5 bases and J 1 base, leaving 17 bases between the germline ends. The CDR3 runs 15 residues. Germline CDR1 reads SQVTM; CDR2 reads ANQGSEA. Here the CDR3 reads CSVNPSGSPNTEAFF. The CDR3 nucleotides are TGCAGCGTTAATCCGTCGGGGAGCCCGAACACTGAAGCTTTCTTT.

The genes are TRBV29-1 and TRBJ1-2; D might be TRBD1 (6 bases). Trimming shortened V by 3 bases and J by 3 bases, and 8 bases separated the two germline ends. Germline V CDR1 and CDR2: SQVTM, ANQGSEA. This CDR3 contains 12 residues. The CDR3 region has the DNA TGCAGCGTTGACGAGGGGGACTATGGCTACACCTTC. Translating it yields CSVDEGDYGYTF.

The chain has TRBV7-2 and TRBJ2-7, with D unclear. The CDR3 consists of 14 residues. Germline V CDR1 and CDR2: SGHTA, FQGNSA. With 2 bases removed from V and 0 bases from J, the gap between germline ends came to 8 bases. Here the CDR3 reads CASSLRHSSYEQYF. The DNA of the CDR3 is TGTGCCAGCAGCTTACGGCACAGCTCCTACGAGCAGTACTTC.

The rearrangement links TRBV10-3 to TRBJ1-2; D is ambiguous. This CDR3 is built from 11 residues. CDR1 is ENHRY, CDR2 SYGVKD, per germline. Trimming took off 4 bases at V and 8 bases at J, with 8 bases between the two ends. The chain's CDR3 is CAISGRAGYTF. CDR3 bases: TGTGCCATCAGTGGGAGGGCGGGCTACACCTTC.

CDR3 bases: TGTGCCAGCAGCCCGGGACAGGGCTATGGCTACACCTTC. This translates into CASSPGQGYGYTF. This chain connects TRBV3-1 (or the pseudogene TRBV3-2) to TRBJ1-2, with 9 bases lining up with TRBD1. CDR1 is LGHDT, CDR2 YNNKEL, per germline (reference sequence). The CDR3 has 13 amino acids. V shed 4 bases, J shed 4 bases, and the junction held 1 base outside the gene matches.

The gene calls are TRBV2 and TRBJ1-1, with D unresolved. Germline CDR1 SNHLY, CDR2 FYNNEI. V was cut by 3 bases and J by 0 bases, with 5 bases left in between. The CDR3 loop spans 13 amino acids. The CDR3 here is CASSDVLNTEAFF. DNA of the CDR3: TGTGCCAGCAGTGACGTTTTGAACACTGAAGCTTTCTTT.

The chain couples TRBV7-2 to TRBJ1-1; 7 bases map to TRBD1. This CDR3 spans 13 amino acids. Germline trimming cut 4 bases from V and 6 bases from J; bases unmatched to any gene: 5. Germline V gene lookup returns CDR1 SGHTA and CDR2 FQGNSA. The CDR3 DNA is TGTGCCAGCAGCTCAGGGGGTTTCGCTGAAGCTTTCTTT. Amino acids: CASSSGGFAEAFF.